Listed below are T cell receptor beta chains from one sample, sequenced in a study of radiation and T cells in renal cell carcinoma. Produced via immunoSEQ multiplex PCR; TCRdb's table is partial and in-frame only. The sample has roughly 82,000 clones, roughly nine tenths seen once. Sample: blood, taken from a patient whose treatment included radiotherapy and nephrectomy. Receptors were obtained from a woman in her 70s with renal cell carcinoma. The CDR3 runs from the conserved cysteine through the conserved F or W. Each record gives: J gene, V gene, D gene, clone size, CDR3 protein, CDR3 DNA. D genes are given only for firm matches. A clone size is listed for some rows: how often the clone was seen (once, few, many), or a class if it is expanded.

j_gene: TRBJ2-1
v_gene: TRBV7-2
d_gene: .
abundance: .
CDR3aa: CASRAKLSSYNEQFF
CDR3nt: TGTGCCAGCAGAGCGAAATTAAGCTCCTACAATGAGCAGTTCTTC

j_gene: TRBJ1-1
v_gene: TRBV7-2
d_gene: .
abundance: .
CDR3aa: CASSRDGGGNTEAFF
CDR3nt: TGTGCCAGCAGCCGGGACGGAGGTGGGAACACTGAAGCTTTCTTT

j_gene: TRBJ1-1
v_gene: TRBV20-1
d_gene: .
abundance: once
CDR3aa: CSAMTHTEAFF
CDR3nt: TGCAGTGCTATGACCCACACTGAAGCTTTCTTT

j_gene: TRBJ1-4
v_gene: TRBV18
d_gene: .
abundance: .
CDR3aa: CASSPLRGSANEKLFF
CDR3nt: TGTGCCAGCTCACCCTTAAGGGGGTCGGCTAATGAAAAACTGTTTTTT

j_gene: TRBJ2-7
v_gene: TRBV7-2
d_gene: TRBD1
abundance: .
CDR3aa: CASSYRGPGEQYF
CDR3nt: TGTGCCAGCTCATACAGGGGGCCGGGGGAGCAGTACTTC

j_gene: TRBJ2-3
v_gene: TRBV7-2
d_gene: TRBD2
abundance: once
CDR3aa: CASSPQGSGGQRDTQYF
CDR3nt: TGTGCCAGCAGCCCACAGGGTAGCGGGGGGCAGAGAGATACGCAGTATTTT

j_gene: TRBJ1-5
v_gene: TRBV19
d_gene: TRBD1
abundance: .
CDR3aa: CASSTGQVSNQPQHF
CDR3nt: TGTGCCAGTAGCACCGGACAGGTTAGCAATCAGCCCCAGCATTTT

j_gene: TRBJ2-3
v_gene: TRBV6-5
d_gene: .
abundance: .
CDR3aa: CASSCKASTDTQYF
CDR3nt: TGTGCCAGCAGTTGTAAGGCTAGCACAGATACGCAGTATTTT

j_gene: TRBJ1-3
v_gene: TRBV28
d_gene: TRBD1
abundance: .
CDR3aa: CASRKQGAGNTIYF
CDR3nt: TGTGCCAGCAGGAAACAGGGGGCTGGAAACACCATATATTTT

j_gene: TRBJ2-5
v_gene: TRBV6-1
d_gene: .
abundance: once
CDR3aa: CASSEGAGQETQYF
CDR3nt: TGTGCCAGCAGTGAAGGGGCGGGACAAGAGACCCAGTACTTC

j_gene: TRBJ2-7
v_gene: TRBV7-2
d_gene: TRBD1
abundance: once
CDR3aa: CASSLQGAPYEQYF
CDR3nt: TGTGCCAGCAGCCTACAGGGGGCGCCATACGAGCAGTACTTC

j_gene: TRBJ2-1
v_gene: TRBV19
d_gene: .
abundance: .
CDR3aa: CASLSRVGEQFF
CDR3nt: TGTGCCAGCCTCTCTAGGGTCGGTGAGCAGTTCTTC

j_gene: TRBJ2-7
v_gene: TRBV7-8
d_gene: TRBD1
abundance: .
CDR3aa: CASSLPGQGRYEQYF
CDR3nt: TGTGCCAGCAGCCTACCGGGACAGGGGCGCTACGAGCAGTACTTC

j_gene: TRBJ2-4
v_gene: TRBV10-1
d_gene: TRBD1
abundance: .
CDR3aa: CASSEGGQGRTKNIQYF
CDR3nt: TGCGCCAGCAGTGAGGGAGGACAGGGCAGGACCAAAAACATTCAGTACTTC

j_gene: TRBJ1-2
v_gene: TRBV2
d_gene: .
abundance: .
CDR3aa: CASSTRLGTNYGYTF
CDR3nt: TGTGCCAGCAGTACCCGGTTAGGGACTAACTATGGCTACACCTTC

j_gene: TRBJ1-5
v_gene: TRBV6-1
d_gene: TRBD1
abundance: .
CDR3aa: CASSEGQERQPQHF
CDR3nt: TGTGCCAGCAGTGAGGGACAGGAACGGCAGCCCCAGCATTTT

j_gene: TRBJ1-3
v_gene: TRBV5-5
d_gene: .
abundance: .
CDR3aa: CASSLRVSGNTIYF
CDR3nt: TGTGCCAGCAGCCTTCGGGTCTCTGGAAACACCATATATTTT

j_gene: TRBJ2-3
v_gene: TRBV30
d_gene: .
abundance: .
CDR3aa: CAWSYRSPTDTQYF
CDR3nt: TGTGCCTGGAGTTACAGGAGTCCCACAGATACGCAGTATTTT

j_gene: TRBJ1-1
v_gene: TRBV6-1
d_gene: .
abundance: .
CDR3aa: CASSESTGREPAFF
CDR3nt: TGTGCCAGCAGTGAAAGTACGGGTAGGGAGCCAGCTTTCTTT

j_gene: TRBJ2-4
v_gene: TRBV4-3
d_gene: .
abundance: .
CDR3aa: CASSQEIAGTGNVAKNIQYF
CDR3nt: TGCGCCAGCAGCCAAGAGATTGCCGGGACGGGGAACGTAGCCAAAAACATTCAGTACTTC

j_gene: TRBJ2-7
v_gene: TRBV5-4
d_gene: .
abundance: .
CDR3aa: CASSFLGGAYLF
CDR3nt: TGTGCCAGCAGCTTCTTGGGGGGGGCTTACCTCTTC

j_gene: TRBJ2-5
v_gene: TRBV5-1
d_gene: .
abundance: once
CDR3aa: CASSSRETQYF
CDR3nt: TGCGCCAGCAGCTCCAGGGAGACCCAGTACTTC

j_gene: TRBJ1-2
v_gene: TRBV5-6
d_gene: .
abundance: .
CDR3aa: CASSITGNYGYTF
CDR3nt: TGTGCCAGCAGCATTACAGGGAACTATGGCTACACCTTC

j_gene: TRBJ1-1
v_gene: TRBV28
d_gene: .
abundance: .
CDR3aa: CASSLVLNTEAFF
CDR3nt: TGTGCCAGCAGTTTAGTGTTGAACACTGAAGCTTTCTTT

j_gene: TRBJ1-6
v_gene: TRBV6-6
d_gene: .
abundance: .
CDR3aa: CASRLLVSYNSPLHF
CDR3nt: TGTGCCAGCAGACTGTTGGTCTCCTATAATTCACCCCTCCACTTT

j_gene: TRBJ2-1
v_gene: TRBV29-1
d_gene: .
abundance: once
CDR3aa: CSATSLGVYNEQFF
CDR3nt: TGCAGCGCTACCTCTCTGGGTGTCTACAATGAGCAGTTCTTC

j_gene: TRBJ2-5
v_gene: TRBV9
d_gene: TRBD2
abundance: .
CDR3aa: CASSVGLAAQETQYF
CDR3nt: TGTGCCAGCAGCGTAGGGCTAGCGGCACAAGAGACCCAGTACTTC

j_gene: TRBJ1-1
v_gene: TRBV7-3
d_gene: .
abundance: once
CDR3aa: CASSSGTTEAFF
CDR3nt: TGTGCCAGCAGCTCCGGGACCACTGAAGCTTTCTTT

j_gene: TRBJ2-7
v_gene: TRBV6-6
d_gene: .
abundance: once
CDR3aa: CASSHTASYEQYF
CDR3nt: TGTGCCAGCAGCCACACGGCTTCCTACGAGCAGTACTTC

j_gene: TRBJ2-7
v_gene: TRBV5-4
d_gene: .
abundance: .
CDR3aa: CASSSREEEQYF
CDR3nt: TGTGCCAGCAGCTCCAGGGAAGAGGAGCAGTACTTC

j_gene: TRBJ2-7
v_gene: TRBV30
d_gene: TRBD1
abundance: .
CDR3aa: CAWSVSGTVSDEQYF
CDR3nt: TGTGCCTGGAGTGTGTCCGGGACAGTTAGTGACGAGCAGTACTTC

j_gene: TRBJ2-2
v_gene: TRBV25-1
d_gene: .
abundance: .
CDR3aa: CASSEYRNTGELFF
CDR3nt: TGTGCCAGCAGTGAATATCGGAACACCGGGGAGCTGTTTTTT

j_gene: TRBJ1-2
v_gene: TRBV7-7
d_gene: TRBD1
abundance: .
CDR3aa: CASSSKQGAHYGYTF
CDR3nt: TGTGCTAGCAGCTCAAAACAGGGGGCGCACTATGGCTACACCTTC

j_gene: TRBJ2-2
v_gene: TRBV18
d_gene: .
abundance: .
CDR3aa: CASSPRGTGELFF
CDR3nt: TGTGCCAGCTCACCGCGGGGTACCGGGGAGCTGTTTTTT

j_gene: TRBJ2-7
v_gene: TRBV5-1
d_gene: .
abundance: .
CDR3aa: CASSLDLGASYEQYF
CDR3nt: TGCGCCAGCAGCTTGGATTTGGGGGCCTCCTACGAGCAGTACTTC

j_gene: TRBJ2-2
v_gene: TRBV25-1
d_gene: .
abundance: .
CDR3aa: CASSRGTGELFF
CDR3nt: TGTGCCAGCAGCAGGGGTACCGGGGAGCTGTTTTTT

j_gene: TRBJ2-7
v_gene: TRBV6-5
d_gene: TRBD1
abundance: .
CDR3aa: CASSQRQGRYEQYF
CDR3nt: TGTGCCAGCAGTCAGCGACAGGGAAGGTACGAGCAGTACTTC

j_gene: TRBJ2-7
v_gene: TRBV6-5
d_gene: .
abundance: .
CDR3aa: CASSSTLSSASYEQYF
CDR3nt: TGTGCCAGCAGTTCTACTCTATCGTCGGCATCCTACGAGCAGTACTTC

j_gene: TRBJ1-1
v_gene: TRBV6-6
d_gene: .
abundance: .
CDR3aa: CASSWLDSNEAFF
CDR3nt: TGTGCCAGCAGTTGGCTGGACAGTAACGAAGCTTTCTTT

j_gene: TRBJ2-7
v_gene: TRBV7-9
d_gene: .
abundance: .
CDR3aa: CASTPAWGEQYF
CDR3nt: TGTGCCAGCACCCCCGCCTGGGGCGAGCAGTACTTC